The T cell receptor beta chain under discussion was sequenced for a study of T cell responses to AZD1222 COVID-19 vaccine. Broader study findings: Unmutated variant regions are reportedly targeted by nearly half of spike-specific TCRs.

Some clones are missing from TCRdb's copy, which holds only in-frame ones; the method was immunoSEQ multiplex PCR. The table shows about 160,000 clones, with approximately 90% occurring only once. The sample holds one count of this clone. Its antigen is not identified. The clonotype was recovered from an adult in good health. Sequencing used peripheral blood, obtained on day 0 of AZD1222 vaccination.

The DNA of the CDR3 is TGTGCCAGCAGCTTAGAAGGGGCGCAGCCCCAGCATTTT. This gives the protein CASSLEGAQPQHF. This sequence joins TRBV7-9 and TRBJ1-5, with D maybe TRBD1 (5 bases). CDR1 and CDR2 (germline): SEHNR, FQNEAQ (reference sequence). V gave up 1 base and J gave up 7 bases, with 8 bases separating them. CDR3 length equals 13 residues.